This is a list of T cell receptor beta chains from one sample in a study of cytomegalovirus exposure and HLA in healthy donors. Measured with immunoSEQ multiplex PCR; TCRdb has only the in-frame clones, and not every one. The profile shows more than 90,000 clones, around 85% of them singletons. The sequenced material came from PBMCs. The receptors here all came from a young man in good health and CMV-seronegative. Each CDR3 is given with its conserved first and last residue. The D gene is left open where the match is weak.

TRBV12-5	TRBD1	CASAPSPGQGSAEQFF
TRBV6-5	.	CASRDNSYYEQYF
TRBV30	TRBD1	CAWSLWTGIQETQYF
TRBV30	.	CAWSDGVRNEQFF
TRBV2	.	CASCAEYQETQYF
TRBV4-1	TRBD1	CASSSSPDRGYGYTF
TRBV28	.	CASSFGTEAFF
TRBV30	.	CAWSVDSGTPLHF
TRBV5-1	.	CASRSGTSISTQYF
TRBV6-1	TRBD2	CASSLTSGGPYEQYF
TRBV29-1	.	CSVSWENNQPQHF
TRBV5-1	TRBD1	CASSLDSGGDEQYF
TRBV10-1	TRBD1	CATKTDRGRDTGELFF
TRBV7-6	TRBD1	CASSVSSPGQGSYEQYF
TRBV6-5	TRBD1	CASSPETGANTEAFF
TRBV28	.	CASSFPRDSSTDTQYF
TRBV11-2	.	CASSLGVEEQFF
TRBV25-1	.	CASSEFGRRQDEQFF
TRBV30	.	CAWRSTGFGEQYF
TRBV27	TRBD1	CASSASGTGLNGYTF
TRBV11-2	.	CASSSNPPQVAIHF
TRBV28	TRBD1	CASSWGQGAYEQYF
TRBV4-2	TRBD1	CASSQEGGQGYEQYF
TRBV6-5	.	CASRGTSTDTQYF
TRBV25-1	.	CASSELKGGIRQYF
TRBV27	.	CASRGGRNEQFF
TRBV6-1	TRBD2	CASSEGGAGGETQYF
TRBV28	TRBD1	CASSTTPGQGDYGYTF
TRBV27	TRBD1	CASSLHRDRLNYGYTF
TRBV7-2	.	CASSWSPGTNGGEQYF
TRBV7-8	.	CASSLAELGTEAFF
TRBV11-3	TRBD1	CASSLGGQAGTDTQYF